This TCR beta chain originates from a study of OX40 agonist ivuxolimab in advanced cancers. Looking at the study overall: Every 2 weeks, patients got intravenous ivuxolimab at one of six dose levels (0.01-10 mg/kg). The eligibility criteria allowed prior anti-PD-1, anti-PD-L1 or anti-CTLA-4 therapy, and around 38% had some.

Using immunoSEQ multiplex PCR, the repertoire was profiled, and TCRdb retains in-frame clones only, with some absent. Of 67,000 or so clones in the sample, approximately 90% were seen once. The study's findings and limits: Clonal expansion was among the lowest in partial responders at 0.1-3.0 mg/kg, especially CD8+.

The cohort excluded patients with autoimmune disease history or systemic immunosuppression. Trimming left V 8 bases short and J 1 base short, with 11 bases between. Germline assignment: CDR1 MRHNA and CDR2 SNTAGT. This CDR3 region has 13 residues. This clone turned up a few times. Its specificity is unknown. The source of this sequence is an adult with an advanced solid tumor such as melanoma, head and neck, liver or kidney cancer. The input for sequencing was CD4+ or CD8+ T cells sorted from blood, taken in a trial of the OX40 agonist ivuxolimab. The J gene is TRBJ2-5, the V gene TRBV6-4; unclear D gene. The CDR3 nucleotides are TGTGCCAGCCCCCCCCAGATCCAAGAGACCCAGTACTTC. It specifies CASPPQIQETQYF.